This T cell receptor (beta chain) was sequenced for a study of blood T cell repertoires in COVID-19. Study context: Acute-phase and convalescent COVID-19 samples originated in the United States, Italy and Spain. PBMCs, B-cell-depleted T cells, or T cells were the source of the cDNA or gDNA that made up the material.

Original processing notes: Nucleated cell counts were estimated from reference gene primer amplification. Measured with immunoSEQ multiplex PCR; TCRdb has only the in-frame clones, and not every one. V, J and clone size reflect that table, while D and trimming were determined from the DNA. The repertoire holds tens of thousands of clones, with about 90% as singletons. V lost 4 bases, J lost 4 bases, and 4 bases lay in between. Germline values: CDR1 KGHDR, CDR2 SFDVKD. The CDR3 totals 11 residues. The genes are TRBV24-1 and TRBJ2-7; D unclear. This clonotype originated in a man in his sixties with active COVID-19. Sequencing was done on a sample of peripheral blood. CDR3 protein: CATSDLYEQYF. CDR3 nucleotides: TGTGCCACCAGTGACCTGTACGAGCAGTACTTC.